These 17 T cell receptor beta chains share one sample of origin, sequenced in a study of Ad26.COV2.S vaccination and SARS-CoV-2 variants. Treatment specified: some 19 received Ad26.COV2.S at low or high dose, single or two shots; about 5 received placebo; per-sample allocation not given. On day 63 after the first injection, vaccine and placebo recipients gave samples. Method: immunoSEQ multiplex PCR; TCRdb's copy keeps in-frame clones and lacks some. In the table there are about 320,000 clones, 85% to 90% of which are singletons. Specimen: peripheral blood, collected in a trial of Ad26.COV2.S vaccine versus placebo. Receptors were obtained from a person between 18 and 60 years old who received the Ad26.COV2.S COVID-19 vaccine or a placebo.

V and J are TRBV7-2 and TRBJ2-7, with 10 bases matching TRBD2. This CDR3 contains 14 residues. V lost 5 bases and J lost 5; bases outside the gene matches: 6. Germline V gene data show CDR1 as SGHTA and CDR2 as FQGNSA. The CDR3 region is CASSISGGADEQYF. The CDR3 DNA reads TGTGCCAGCAGCATAAGCGGGGGGGCGGACGAGCAGTACTTC.

There are a few counts of this clone. V is TRBV3-1 (or the pseudogene TRBV3-2) and J is TRBJ2-3, with 7 bases aligning to TRBD1. This CDR3 has 12 amino acids. Germline lookup yields CDR1 LGHDT and CDR2 YNNKEL (reference sequence). V shed 4 bases, J shed 5 bases, and the junction held 0 bases outside the gene matches. In DNA form, the CDR3 reads TGTGCCAGCAGCCGGGACAGAGATACGCAGTATTTT. Amino acids: CASSRDRDTQYF.

The chain recombines TRBV5-4 with TRBJ2-7, with D hard to call. The germline V gene has CDR1 SGHNT and CDR2 YYREEE (reference sequence). The V end lost 4 bases, the J end lost 1 base, and 12 bases lay between the germline ends. This CDR3 spans 14 amino acids. The DNA for the CDR3 is TGTGCCAGCAGCCAGAGTTCACAGTCCTACGAGCAGTACTTC. It encodes CASSQSSQSYEQYF.

The chain uses TRBV7-2 and TRBJ1-1, with 9 nucleotides matching TRBD1. The CDR3 is made up of 15 amino acids. Germline trimming cut 5 bases from V and 6 bases from J; bases unmatched to any gene: 10. The germline V gene has CDR1 SGHTA and CDR2 FQGNSA. This CDR3 is CASSPRTGANAEAFF. CDR3 nucleotide sequence: TGTGCCAGCAGCCCTCGGACAGGGGCCAACGCTGAAGCTTTCTTT.

This clone was seen only once. V and J are TRBV5-1 and TRBJ2-5, with D tentatively TRBD1 (6 bases). CDR1 and CDR2 (germline): SGHRS, YFSETQ. The CDR3 loop spans 15 amino acids. V lost 4 bases, J lost 1 base, and 14 bases lay in between. The chain's CDR3 is CASSPSGQIQETQYF. In DNA, the CDR3 is TGCGCCAGCAGCCCGAGCGGACAGATCCAAGAGACCCAGTACTTC.

This chain joins TRBV12-3 or TRBV12-4 and TRBJ2-7; 7 nucleotides align to TRBD1. CDR3 length equals 13 residues. Losses at the gene ends were 4 bases for V and 4 bases for J; bases not matched to a gene: 4. CDR3 region: CASSSGTDYEQYF. The CDR3 DNA reads TGTGCCAGCAGTTCCGGGACAGATTACGAGCAGTACTTC.

This chain links TRBV5-1 with TRBJ1-5, with D perhaps matching TRBD1 (6 bases). Per germline, CDR1 SGHRS and CDR2 YFSETQ. The CDR3 loop spans 14 amino acids. Trimming took off 4 bases at V and 3 bases at J, with 11 bases between the two ends. CDR3 region: CASSEGHDNQPQHF. CDR3 bases: TGCGCCAGCAGCGAGGGACACGACAATCAGCCCCAGCATTTT.

This chain joins TRBV15 and TRBJ1-4, with no clear D. CDR1 and CDR2 (germline): LNHNV, YYDKDF (reference sequence). With 0 bases removed from V and 0 bases from J, the gap between germline ends came to 2 bases. The CDR3 sequence is 14 residues long. This chain's CDR3 is CATSRDPTNEKLFF. CDR3 bases: TGTGCCACCAGCAGAGACCCAACTAATGAAAAACTGTTTTTT.

The J gene is TRBJ2-3, the V gene TRBV7-6, with 7 nucleotides matching TRBD1. The CDR3 runs 15 residues. Trimming at V came to 5 bases and at J to 0 bases, leaving 5 bases not matched to a gene. Germline V gene lookup returns CDR1 SGHVS and CDR2 FNYEAQ. CDR3 nucleotides: TGTGCCAGCAGCCCCTCGACAGGGAGCACAGATACGCAGTATTTT. Protein: CASSPSTGSTDTQYF.

The V gene is TRBV25-1, the J gene TRBJ2-2; 11 bases match TRBD2. V shed 2 bases and J 1 base; nucleotides not matched to a gene: 3. Germline CDR1 MGHDK, CDR2 SYGVNS. The CDR3 totals 17 residues. Written as DNA, the CDR3 is TGTGCCAGCAGTGAACCCGGACTAGCGGGGAACACCGGGGAGCTGTTTTTT. Protein: CASSEPGLAGNTGELFF.

The gene calls are TRBV6-4 and TRBJ2-3; 7 bases line up with TRBD2. Germline lookup yields CDR1 MRHNA and CDR2 SNTAGT. V shed 6 bases, J shed 12 bases, and the junction held 6 bases outside the gene matches. The CDR3 spans 11 residues. The CDR3: CASRGGLFQYF. CDR3 in DNA: TGTGCCAGCAGGGGAGGGTTATTCCAGTATTTT.

In its sample, this clone was seen once. CDR3 DNA sequence: TGTGCCACCAGCAGCCCGAAGGGGGCCCAGTACTTC. Translated, it gives CATSSPKGAQYF. V and J are TRBV15 and TRBJ2-5, with D possibly matching TRBD1 (6 bases). From germline, CDR1 is LNHNV and CDR2 YYDKDF (reference sequence). V was cut by 3 bases and J by 9 bases, with 11 bases left in between. The CDR3 length is 12 residues.

This clone was found a few times. CDR3 in amino acids: CASSYGQLNTEAFF. The CDR3 DNA reads TGTGCCAGCAGTTACGGACAGTTGAACACTGAAGCTTTCTTT. This sequence joins TRBV6-5 and TRBJ1-1, with a possible D match to TRBD1 (6 bases). Germline CDR1 and CDR2: MNHEY and SVGAGI. The CDR3 is 14 amino acids. V gave up 2 bases and J gave up 0 bases, with 7 bases separating them.

This clone was recorded once. This chain uses TRBV2 with TRBJ2-7; TRBD1 agrees at 7 bases. The CDR3 has 15 amino acids. The V segment lost 6 bases and the J segment 2 bases; nucleotides outside the gene matches: 10. CDR1 SNHLY and CDR2 FYNNEI come from the germline V gene. CDR3: CASRPPDRVTYEQYF. The DNA of the CDR3 is TGTGCCAGCAGGCCCCCCGACAGGGTTACCTACGAGCAGTACTTC. The full variable domain, in which reference TRBV2 and TRBJ2-7 provide the parts outside the CDR3, is EPEVTQTPSHQVTQMGQEVILRCVPISNHLYFYWYRQILGQKVEFLVSFYNNEISEKSEIFDDQFSVERPDGSNFTLKIRSTKLEDSAMYFCASRPPDRVTYEQYFGPGTRLTVT.

This clone was observed a handful of times. The V and J genes are TRBV2 and TRBJ2-3, with D perhaps matching TRBD1 (6 bases). V dropped 5 bases and J dropped 1 base, with 7 bases sitting between them. The CDR3 covers 13 residues. In germline, CDR1 is SNHLY, CDR2 FYNNEI. The DNA of the CDR3 is TGTGCCAGCAGTAACAGGGGCACAGATACGCAGTATTTT. Translated: CASSNRGTDTQYF.

This chain connects TRBV27 to TRBJ2-3; 9 bases match TRBD1. Trimming removed 3 bases from V and 4 bases from J; junction bases left unmatched: 8. CDR3 size: 16 residues. CDR1 is MNHEY, CDR2 SMNVEV, per germline (reference sequence). The CDR3 DNA is TGTGCCAGCAGTTTTATCTGGACAGGGGCACCAGATACGCAGTATTTT. It yields the protein CASSFIWTGAPDTQYF.

CDR3: CSVESPGVFKNIQYF. CDR3 coding DNA: TGCAGCGTTGAATCTCCGGGGGTGTTCAAAAACATTCAGTACTTC. V is TRBV29-1 and J is TRBJ2-4; D may be TRBD2 (6 bases). The germline gives CDR1 SQVTM, CDR2 ANQGSEA. V was trimmed by 2 bases and J by 3 bases, leaving 14 bases between them. The CDR3 contains 15 residues.